One sample yielded the 22 T cell receptor beta chains listed below, sequenced in a study of CD8 T cells in ankylosing spondylitis. TCRdb fed the 5' RACE reads into MiXCR, producing one record per CDR3 protein. Among fewer than 500,000 distinct CDR3 sequences, roughly 26% were seen once, and the ten largest hold 0.89%. The antigens these receptors bind are not known. The study's findings and limits: A TCR beta motif made of fewer than 10 highly homologous variants seemed typical of ankylosing spondylitis blood.

The specimen sequenced was blood, either unsorted or a sorted T cell fraction (not recorded which). These TCRs come from a male donor with ankylosing spondylitis.

Only a few counts were recorded for this clonotype. This chain connects TRBV20-1 to TRBJ1-1; 10 nucleotides align to TRBD1. Germline lookup yields CDR1 DFQATT and CDR2 SNEGSKA (reference sequence). The CDR3 sequence is 12 residues long. After removal of 4 bases from V and 6 bases from J, the junction contained 2 bases not matched to a gene. For the CDR3, the DNA is TGCAGTGCTACCGGGACAGGGGCTGAAGCTTTCTTT. Its protein product is CSATGTGAEAFF.

This chain joins TRBV3-1 and TRBJ1-4; weak D call: TRBD1 (6 bases). V shed 2 bases and J shed 3 bases, with 10 bases lying between them. The CDR3 is made up of 15 amino acids. Per the germline V gene, CDR1 is LGHDT and CDR2 is YNNKEL (reference sequence). CDR3 sequence: CASSQLRGANEKLFF. DNA for the CDR3: TGTGCCAGCAGCCAACTCAGGGGCGCTAATGAAAAACTGTTTTTT.

The genes are TRBV6-6 and TRBJ2-4, with D unresolved. V lost 2 bases and J lost 1, with 3 bases in between. This CDR3 is 13 amino acids long. Germline-derived CDR1 and CDR2 are MNHNY and SVGAGI (reference sequence). CDR3 in DNA: TGTGCCAGCAGTTACGAGGCCAAAAACATTCAGTACTTC. Translation: CASSYEAKNIQYF.

The CDR3 coding sequence is TGTGCCAGCAGCCGAAGCCCTAGCTCCTACGAGCAGTACGTC. Protein product: CASSRSPSSYEQYV. The rearrangement uses TRBV3-1 and TRBJ2-7, with D uncertain. The CDR3 is made up of 14 amino acids. V was trimmed by 4 bases and J by 0 bases, leaving 10 bases between them. Germline CDR1 is LGHDT and CDR2 is YNNKEL (reference sequence).

This clonotype was detected a few times. This chain connects TRBV5-6 to TRBJ2-1, with 9 bases identical to TRBD2. The CDR3 runs to 15 residues. Germline assignment: CDR1 SGHDT and CDR2 YYEEEE. V trimming: 4 bases; J trimming: 6 bases; junction bases outside the gene matches: 8. CDR3 sequence reads: CASSGGPSGTNEQFF. CDR3 nucleotides: TGTGCCAGCAGCGGAGGCCCTAGCGGGACCAATGAGCAGTTCTTC. Combining the CDR3 with reference TRBV5-6 and TRBJ2-1 gives the whole variable domain DAGVTQSPTHLIKTRGQQVTLRCSPKSGHDTVSWYQQALGQGPQFIFQYYEEEERQRGNFPDRFSGHQFPNYSSELNVNALLLGDSALYLCASSGGPSGTNEQFFGPGTRLTVL.

The V gene is TRBV24-1, the J gene TRBJ2-3; TRBD2 matches at 9 bases. The CDR3 sequence is 16 residues long. Trimming took 3 bases from V and 0 from J; bases not matched to a gene: 3. CDR1 is KGHDR, CDR2 SFDVKD, per germline. CDR3 in amino acids: CATSDRLAESTDTQYF. The CDR3 DNA is TGTGCCACCAGTGATAGACTAGCGGAAAGCACAGATACGCAGTATTTT.

The J gene is TRBJ1-5, the V gene TRBV10-3; the D gene is possibly TRBD1 (6 bases). This CDR3 has 16 amino acids. CDR1 ENHRY and CDR2 SYGVKD come from the germline V gene. V gave up 0 bases and J gave up 1 base, with 10 bases separating them. CDR3 bases: TGTGCCATCAGTGAGTCGGTACAGGGAAGCAATCAGCCCCAGCATTTT. Its protein product is CAISESVQGSNQPQHF.

The V gene is TRBV6-6, the J gene TRBJ2-3; weak D call: TRBD2 (5 bases). V lost 4 bases and J 5 bases, leaving 10 bases between the germline ends. The CDR3 is 13 residues long. Germline-derived CDR1 and CDR2 are MNHNY and SVGAGI (reference sequence). Here the CDR3 DNA reads TGTGCCAGCAGTTCGCCCCGGGAAGATACGCAGTATTTT. Protein: CASSSPREDTQYF.

This chain connects TRBV12-3 or TRBV12-4 to TRBJ2-7, with D uncertain. The V gene lost 2 bases and the J gene lost 6 bases, with 14 bases spanning the gap. CDR3 length equals 14 residues. The CDR3 DNA reads as TGTGCCAGCAGTTTAAGGGTCGTGGGCGGCGAGCAGTACTTC. Translated: CASSLRVVGGEQYF.

There are a few counts of this clonotype. The V call is TRBV24-1, the J call TRBJ2-1, with D maybe TRBD2 (5 bases). CDR1 and CDR2 (germline): KGHDR, SFDVKD. This CDR3 contains 18 residues. V dropped 4 bases and J dropped 2 bases, with 20 bases sitting between them. CDR3 sequence: CATSDPQPLASAYNEQFF. The CDR3 region has the DNA TGTGCCACCAGTGACCCCCAACCCCTAGCTTCGGCCTACAATGAGCAGTTCTTC.

The chain combines TRBV20-1 with TRBJ1-2; D is uncertain. The CDR3 has 12 residues. Trimming removed 3 bases at V and 6 bases at J, with 11 bases between. CDR1 is DFQATT, CDR2 SNEGSKA, per germline (reference sequence). DNA for the CDR3: TGCAGTGCTAGTCCCAGGCCAGATGGCTACACCTTC. It is translated as CSASPRPDGYTF.

The V and J genes are TRBV6-1 and TRBJ1-2; 9 positions match TRBD1. Germline CDR1 reads MNHNS; CDR2 reads SASEGT. The CDR3 contains 17 residues. The V and J ends lost 5 bases and 4 bases, in that order; junction bases with no gene match: 14. The CDR3 DNA reads as TGTGCCAGCAGTCCCCCGGGACAGGGTTCTCGATCCTATGGCTACACCTTC. This codes for CASSPPGQGSRSYGYTF.

The chain employs TRBV5-1 and TRBJ2-3, with D tentatively TRBD2 (5 bases). CDR1 and CDR2 (germline): SGHRS, YFSETQ. The length of the CDR3 is 14 residues. Trimming removed 6 bases from V and 1 base from J, with 12 bases in between. CDR3: CASKVARGTDTQYF. CDR3 bases: TGCGCCAGCAAGGTGGCGAGGGGCACAGATACGCAGTATTTT.

V usage is TRBV5-5 and J usage is TRBJ1-2; no clear D gene. Germline values: CDR1 SGHKS, CDR2 YYEKEE (reference sequence). CDR3 length equals 15 residues. Trimming took 0 bases from V and 1 from J, leaving 10 bases between them. CDR3 region: CASSLEGSYNYGYTF. The CDR3 region has the DNA TGTGCCAGCAGCTTGGAGGGCAGCTATAACTATGGCTACACCTTC.

The rearrangement uses TRBV5-1 and TRBJ1-2; the match to TRBD1 covers 7 bases. Germline CDR1 SGHRS, CDR2 YFSETQ. The junction had 13 bases not matched to a gene; V was cut back by 9 bases and J by 2 bases. This CDR3 spans 15 amino acids. This chain's CDR3 is CATTRSTGSNYGYTF. In DNA, the CDR3 is TGCGCCACCACCCGTTCGACAGGGTCCAACTATGGCTACACCTTC.

The sample holds a few counts of this clonotype. J is TRBJ2-1 and V is TRBV11-3; TRBD2 matches at 8 bases. Germline V gene lookup returns CDR1 SGHNT and CDR2 YENEEA. Trimming removed 1 base from V and 9 bases from J; junction bases left unmatched: 5. There are 14 residues in the CDR3. The DNA for the CDR3 is TGTGCCAGCAGCTTAGTTCGGGAGGGGAGTGAGCAGTTCTTC. Translating it yields CASSLVREGSEQFF.

This clonotype has just a few counts. The rearrangement joins TRBV29-1 to TRBJ1-1; no firm D call. Germline V gives CDR1 SQVTM, CDR2 ANQGSEA. CDR3 length: 14 residues. Trimming removed 3 bases at V and 0 bases at J, with 11 bases between. The CDR3 sequence: CSVERQPMNTEAFF. For the CDR3, the DNA is TGCAGCGTTGAGAGGCAGCCCATGAACACTGAAGCTTTCTTT.

The V and J genes are TRBV10-1 and TRBJ2-7; D perhaps matches TRBD2 (5 bases). The V end lost 0 bases, the J end lost 8 bases, and 11 bases lay between the germline ends. CDR3 length equals 13 residues. Per the germline V gene, CDR1 is WNHNN and CDR2 is SYGVQD (reference sequence). The CDR3 loop reads CASSESIATKQYF. The DNA of the CDR3 is TGCGCCAGCAGTGAGTCGATCGCGACTAAGCAGTACTTC.

The chain carries TRBV20-1 and TRBJ2-7; 9 nucleotides match TRBD1. The CDR3 loop spans 15 amino acids. The germline V gene encodes CDR1 DFQATT and CDR2 SNEGSKA (reference sequence). V shed 4 bases, J shed 2 bases, and the junction held 9 bases outside the gene matches. CDR3 nucleotides: TGCAGTGCTAACCCCCCTACAGGGGGCACCTACGAGCAGTACTTC. It translates to CSANPPTGGTYEQYF.

The chain joins TRBV30 to TRBJ2-1, with 10 nucleotides matching TRBD2. The V segment lost 5 bases and the J segment 9 bases; nucleotides outside the gene matches: 7. The CDR3 runs 13 residues. Germline CDR1 and CDR2: GTSNPN and SVGIG (reference sequence). Written as DNA, the CDR3 is TGTGCCTGGCACCTAGCGGGAGTTTTTGAGCAGTTCTTC. Protein: CAWHLAGVFEQFF.

This chain uses TRBV7-2 with TRBJ2-7; D not resolved. V lost 6 bases and J 4 bases, leaving 13 bases between the germline ends. From germline, CDR1 is SGHTA and CDR2 FQGNSA. CDR3 size: 13 residues. The CDR3 protein is CASSRSSLYEQYF. The CDR3 bases are TGTGCCAGCAGTCGATCCTCCTTATACGAGCAGTACTTC.

The genes are TRBV27 and TRBJ1-6; 7 bases are shared with TRBD1. The CDR3 is 15 residues long. The germline gives CDR1 MNHEY, CDR2 SMNVEV (reference sequence). Losses at the gene ends were 3 bases for V and 10 bases for J; bases not matched to a gene: 9. CDR3: CASSLGGTENSPLHF. The DNA for the CDR3 is TGTGCCAGCAGTTTGGGGGGGACAGAGAACTCACCCCTCCACTTT.